Below, 14 T cell receptor beta chains from the same sample are listed, as sequenced in a study of CD8+CD57+ T cells in acquired aplastic anemia. According to the study, genomic DNA was the template for TCR beta VDJ and CDR3 profiling. MiXCR, run by TCRdb on the reads, gives a single entry per CDR3 protein. The data show about 180,000 distinct CDR3 sequences, around half seen once. The sequenced material came from sorted CD4+, CD8+, or CD8+CD57+ T cells (not recorded which) from PBMCs. Source of these receptors: a human donor in good health.

A few counts support this clonotype. The CDR3: CAWSGRGGTPLHF. In nucleotides, the CDR3 is TGTGCCTGGAGTGGTCGGGGTGGAACACCCCTCCACTTT. V is TRBV30 and J is TRBJ1-6, with D hard to call. Germline V gene lookup returns CDR1 GTSNPN and CDR2 SVGIG (reference sequence). The CDR3 spans 13 residues. V lost 1 base, J lost 11 bases, and 12 bases lay in between.

At least ten counts were recorded for this clonotype. The chain joins TRBV9 to TRBJ2-5; weak D call: TRBD2 (5 bases). Deletions cut 4 bases from V and 5 bases from J, with 9 bases between. The CDR3 contains 12 residues. Germline CDR1 and CDR2: SGDLS and YYNGEE. The CDR3 here is CASSPRGETQYF. In DNA, the CDR3 is TGTGCCAGCAGCCCCAGAGGGGAGACCCAGTACTTC. Full variable domain (remainder filled in from reference TRBV9 and TRBJ2-5): DSGVTQTPKHLITATGQRVTLRCSPRSGDLSVYWYQQSLDQGLQFLIQYYNGEERAKGNILERFSAQQFPDLHSELNLSSLELGDSALYFCASSPRGETQYFGPGTRLLVL.

The chain links TRBV6-6 to TRBJ1-4; weak D call: TRBD1 (5 bases). The CDR3 extends over 11 amino acids. Germline assignment: CDR1 MNHNY and CDR2 SVGAGI (reference sequence). Trimming left V 8 bases short and J 7 bases short, with 8 bases between. CDR3 loop: CASEGPEKLFF. CDR3 sequence (DNA): TGTGCCAGCGAGGGGCCTGAAAAACTGTTTTTT.

To note about this clonotype: This clone may be a read error of a much larger clone one base away. The chain has TRBV5-1 and TRBJ2-3, with TRBD1 identical over 7 bases. Germline V gene lookup returns CDR1 SGHRS and CDR2 YFSETQ. V trimming: 6 bases; J trimming: 1 base; junction bases outside the gene matches: 8. The CDR3 consists of 15 residues. CDR3 nucleotide sequence: TGCGCCAGCAACTTAAGGGGGCGAGGCACAGATACGCAGTATTTT. Translating gives CASNLRGRGTDTQYF.

V is TRBV19 and J is TRBJ2-3, with D perhaps matching TRBD1 (6 bases). From germline, CDR1 is LNHDA and CDR2 SQIVND (reference sequence). This CDR3 is built from 13 residues. Trimming removed 6 bases at V and 6 bases at J, with 13 bases between. The CDR3 is CASRDTGPDTQYF. CDR3 nucleotide sequence: TGTGCCAGTAGGGACACAGGGCCCGATACGCAGTATTTT.

This clonotype was observed many times. The chain is built from TRBV20-1 and TRBJ2-7; 9 nucleotides align to TRBD1. Losses at the gene ends were 1 base for V and 3 bases for J; bases not matched to a gene: 10. Germline CDR1 reads DFQATT; CDR2 reads SNEGSKA (reference sequence). The CDR3 covers 16 residues. The CDR3 DNA sequence: TGCAGTGCTAGAGTACCATCCGGGACAGGGTACTACGAGCAGTACTTC. Amino acids: CSARVPSGTGYYEQYF.

The V and J genes are TRBV10-3 and TRBJ2-5; TRBD1 agrees at 8 bases. The CDR3 runs 14 residues. With 10 bases clipped from V and 4 bases from J, the junction kept 11 bases outside the gene matches. The germline V gene has CDR1 ENHRY and CDR2 SYGVKD. The DNA of the CDR3 is TGTGCCAGCAGCCCGACAGGGGCGGGAGAGACCCAGTACTTC. Its protein product is CASSPTGAGETQYF.

The rearrangement uses TRBV10-3 and TRBJ1-1; TRBD1 is a possible D gene (6 bases). Trimming shortened V by 2 bases and J by 4 bases, and 11 bases separated the two germline ends. Germline assignment: CDR1 ENHRY and CDR2 SYGVKD. This CDR3 region has 14 residues. As DNA, the CDR3 is TGTGCCATCAGTGAGGGGGGGGCTGTCACTGAAGCTTTCTTT. Encoded protein: CAISEGGAVTEAFF.

The gene calls are TRBV2 and TRBJ1-1, with D unresolved. V lost 7 bases and J 0 bases, leaving 15 bases between the germline ends. The CDR3 totals 15 residues. Germline CDR1 is SNHLY and CDR2 is FYNNEI. As DNA, the CDR3 is TGTGCCAGCATTGGGCAAGAACTCATGAACACTGAAGCTTTCTTT. Translation gives CASIGQELMNTEAFF.

The chain combines TRBV7-2 with TRBJ2-7; D gene unclear. This CDR3 is 15 amino acids long. V was trimmed by 5 bases and J by 3 bases, leaving 17 bases between them. Germline-derived CDR1 and CDR2 are SGHTA and FQGNSA. The CDR3 DNA follows: TGTGCCAGCAGCAGAACCGGGCCAGCTATCTACGAGCAGTACTTC. It encodes CASSRTGPAIYEQYF.

The CDR3 sequence: CASSYLTARYEQYF. As DNA, the CDR3 is TGTGCCAGCAGTTACTTAACAGCACGGTACGAGCAGTACTTC. The chain employs TRBV6-2 or TRBV6-3 and TRBJ2-7; D gene unclear. The V end was cut by 1 base, the J end by 4 bases, with 11 bases between. This CDR3 spans 14 amino acids. Germline lookup yields CDR1 MNHEY and CDR2 SVGEGT.

This clonotype was counted between two and nine times. This rearrangement joins TRBV2 to TRBJ2-1; D might be TRBD2 (6 bases). CDR3 length: 15 residues. The V gene's germline CDR1 is SNHLY and CDR2 FYNNEI. Trimming cost V 7 bases and J 0 bases, with 13 bases left between them. The CDR3 DNA reads TGTGCCAGCAAGGCTAGCGCCGCCTCCTACAATGAGCAGTTCTTC. It yields the protein CASKASAASYNEQFF.

The J gene is TRBJ2-7, the V gene TRBV10-3, with TRBD1 identical over 9 bases. The V and J ends lost 6 bases and 4 bases, in that order; junction bases with no gene match: 7. The CDR3 is 14 amino acids. CDR1 and CDR2 from the germline V gene are ENHRY and SYGVKD. The CDR3 loop is CAISPDRGGYEQYF. The CDR3 bases are TGTGCCATCAGCCCGGACAGGGGAGGGTACGAGCAGTACTTC.

Only a few counts were recorded for this clonotype. The V gene is TRBV27, the J gene TRBJ1-1, with D possibly matching TRBD1 (5 bases). The CDR3 extends over 15 amino acids. V was cut by 2 bases and J by 0 bases, with 10 bases left in between. Per the germline V gene, CDR1 is MNHEY and CDR2 is SMNVEV (reference sequence). The CDR3, as DNA: TGTGCCAGCAGTTTAAGGGGCCTCATGAACACTGAAGCTTTCTTT. It encodes CASSLRGLMNTEAFF.